Listed here are 3 T cell receptor beta chains from one sample, sequenced in a study of T cell responses to AZD1222 COVID-19 vaccine. Assay used: immunoSEQ multiplex PCR; TCRdb lists only in-frame clones, some missing. The table includes 100,000 to 150,000 clones, about 90% detected once. The material was peripheral blood, obtained on day 0 of AZD1222 vaccination. All receptors derive from an adult in good health.

The J gene is TRBJ2-3, the V gene TRBV12-5, with D uncertain. The CDR3 sequence is 12 residues long. V dropped 5 bases and J dropped 2 bases, with 5 bases sitting between them. Germline loops: CDR1 LGHNT, CDR2 FRNRAP. CDR3 in amino acids: CASGLSTDTQYF. DNA for the CDR3: TGTGCTAGTGGTCTGTCCACAGATACGCAGTATTTT.

This clone appeared a few times. The chain employs TRBV11-3 and TRBJ2-7, with D maybe TRBD1 (5 bases). Trimming took off 1 base at V and 5 bases at J, with 15 bases between the two ends. The CDR3 consists of 15 residues. The germline V gene has CDR1 SGHNT and CDR2 YENEEA. The CDR3 here is CASSLGQGDSDEQYF. CDR3 coding DNA: TGTGCCAGCAGCTTAGGGCAGGGCGATTCGGACGAGCAGTACTTC.

The chain carries TRBV6-2 or TRBV6-3 and TRBJ2-1; TRBD1 is a possible D gene (5 bases). This CDR3 comprises 11 residues. Trimming shortened V by 5 bases and J by 6 bases, and 5 bases separated the two germline ends. Germline V gene data show CDR1 as MNHEY and CDR2 as SVGEGT. In nucleotides, the CDR3 is TGTGCCAGCAGTGACAGCAATGAGCAGTTCTTC. It encodes CASSDSNEQFF.